Sequencing of this TCR beta chain was carried out in a study of blood T cells in healthy people across ages. Study-level background: Using template switching, researchers captured about one barcoded beta molecule for each two T cells.

In its sample, this clonotype was seen a few times. Primed by a sample-barcoded 5' primer and a J-beta primer mix, a second PCR proceeded for about 6 to 12 cycles. TCRdb reprocessed the 5' RACE reads via MiXCR and lists one record per CDR3 protein. The table includes about 1.6 million distinct CDR3 sequences, roughly 32% detected once. The V end was cut by 10 bases, the J end by 6 bases, with 31 bases between. From germline, CDR1 is ENHRY and CDR2 SYGVKD. This CDR3 comprises 18 residues. Extracted total RNA amounted to at least 5.5 micrograms for each sample. The sequencing input was blood. The sequence came from a woman in her twenties or thirties in good health. V is TRBV10-3 and J is TRBJ2-1; tentatively, D is TRBD2 (10 bases). As DNA, the CDR3 is TGTGCCACCTGTGCTACAGGGGGCTGGGGACTAGCGTTCAATGAGCAGTTCTTC. Translation gives CATCATGGWGLAFNEQFF.